These 5 T cell receptor beta chains came from one sample sequenced in a study of control samples from healthy donors and cancer patients. Measured with immunoSEQ multiplex PCR; TCRdb has only the in-frame clones, and not every one. The repertoire consists of 100,000 to 150,000 clones, with around 94% occurring once and the leading ten covering roughly 0.54%. Sequencing was carried out using PBMCs. The receptors shown here come from a man older than 75 with head and neck cancer.

The genes are TRBV7-9 and TRBJ2-2; D is uncertain. Germline assignment: CDR1 SEHNR and CDR2 FQNEAQ (reference sequence). V shed 2 bases and J shed 1 base, with 8 bases lying between them. The CDR3 runs to 15 residues. The CDR3 reads CASSLTEGNTGELFF. The CDR3 nucleotides read TGTGCCAGCAGCTTAACGGAAGGGAACACCGGGGAGCTGTTTTTT. Filled out from reference TRBV7-9 and TRBJ2-2, the complete variable domain reads DTGVSQNPRHKITKRGQNVTFRCDPISEHNRLYWYRQTLGQGPEFLTYFQNEAQLEKSRLLSDRFSAERPKGSFSTLEIQRTEQGDSAMYLCASSLTEGNTGELFFGEGSRLTVL.

The rearrangement links TRBV4-1 to TRBJ2-2, with D uncertain. This CDR3 comprises 13 residues. Germline assignment: CDR1 MGHRA and CDR2 YSYEKL. V lost 6 bases, J lost 2 bases, and 7 bases lay in between. The CDR3 DNA reads TGCGCCAGCAGGCCACAAAACACCGGGGAGCTGTTTTTT. Its protein is CASRPQNTGELFF.

The chain recombines TRBV19 with TRBJ1-2; TRBD1 matches 8 bases. The germline gives CDR1 LNHDA, CDR2 SQIVND (reference sequence). The CDR3 is 14 amino acids. V shed 4 bases, J shed 4 bases, and the junction held 5 bases outside the gene matches. The CDR3 DNA sequence: TGTGCCAGTAGTACAGGACAGGGAGTCTATGGCTACACCTTC. Translation: CASSTGQGVYGYTF.

V usage is TRBV4-2 and J usage is TRBJ1-2; the D gene is possibly TRBD1 (5 bases). There are 15 residues in the CDR3. The V gene's germline CDR1 is LGHNA and CDR2 YNFKEQ. Trimming removed 0 bases from V and 4 bases from J, with 12 bases in between. The CDR3 DNA reads as TGTGCCAGCAGCCAAGATACAGGCCACCTCTATGGCTACACCTTC. This encodes CASSQDTGHLYGYTF.

This chain joins TRBV4-1 and TRBJ2-7; either TRBD1 or TRBD2 may fit D (6 bases each). Germline CDR1 is MGHRA and CDR2 is YSYEKL. This CDR3 contains 17 residues. Trimming removed 4 bases at V and 1 base at J, with 20 bases between. This chain's CDR3 is CASSPKTVGGLSYEQYF. Written as DNA, the CDR3 is TGCGCCAGCAGCCCCAAGACGGTGGGGGGCCTTTCCTACGAGCAGTACTTC.